Listed here are 19 T cell receptor beta chains from one sample, sequenced in a study of Ad26.COV2.S vaccination and SARS-CoV-2 variants (dated by TCRdb to 2020 to 2023). The treatment or condition tag for this specimen amounts to: 19 received Ad26.COV2.S at low or high dose, single or two shots; 5 received placebo; per-sample allocation not given. Repertoires of vaccine and placebo recipients were sequenced from samples collected on day 63 after the first injection. Libraries were prepared through the immunoSEQ multiplex PCR assay. TCRdb took over this immuneACCESS table, retaining in-frame rearrangements with V and J assigned. Such tables are incomplete; in checked studies, under half of the missing clones stem from an unresolved V gene, and the remainder is unexplained. Present in this sample are about half a million clones, roughly nine tenths of which were seen just once. Jointly, the top ten make up about 1.5% of the sample.

The specimen was peripheral blood, collected in a trial of Ad26.COV2.S vaccine versus placebo. The receptors derive from a person aged 18-65 years who received the Ad26.COV2.S COVID-19 vaccine or a placebo.

The chain uses TRBV9 and TRBJ1-4; D not certain. Germline CDR1 SGDLS, CDR2 YYNGEE. V was shortened by 0 bases and J by 8 bases, with 11 bases between the two germline ends. CDR3 length: 14 residues. CDR3 protein: CASSVGWQIEKLFF. For the CDR3, the DNA is TGTGCCAGCAGCGTAGGGTGGCAGATAGAAAAACTGTTTTTT.

The V and J genes are TRBV3-1 (or the pseudogene TRBV3-2) and TRBJ2-2; 8 bases are shared with TRBD2. The germline gives CDR1 LGHDT, CDR2 YNNKEL (reference sequence). There are 13 residues in the CDR3. The junction had 5 bases not matched to a gene; V was cut back by 6 bases and J by 8 bases. Here the CDR3 DNA reads TGTGCCAGCAGTCAGACTAGCGCTGGGGAGCTGTTTTTT. Protein sequence: CASSQTSAGELFF.

The table lists this clone with a count of one. The gene calls are TRBV9 and TRBJ2-7, with D perhaps matching TRBD1 (5 bases). Germline-derived CDR1 and CDR2 are SGDLS and YYNGEE. This CDR3 has 13 amino acids. Trimming pared 2 bases from V and 2 bases from J, leaving 8 bases between. CDR3 nucleotides: TGTGCCAGCAGCGTCGACAGCACCTACGAGCAGTACTTC. Translated, it gives CASSVDSTYEQYF.

The rearrangement links TRBV27 to TRBJ1-6; D ambiguous. CDR1 MNHEY and CDR2 SMNVEV come from the germline V gene (reference sequence). This CDR3 has 14 amino acids. The germline V and J ends were trimmed by 8 bases and 3 bases, with 11 bases remaining between them. The CDR3, as DNA: TGTGCCAGCCGTGGGTGGGGCTATAATTCACCCCTCCACTTT. It codes for CASRGWGYNSPLHF.

The J gene is TRBJ2-3, the V gene TRBV7-3; 7 nucleotides align to TRBD2. V shed 3 bases and J 2 bases; nucleotides not matched to a gene: 5. The CDR3 length is 15 residues. In germline, CDR1 is SGHTA, CDR2 FQGTGA. The CDR3 coding sequence is TGTGCCAGCAGCTTGGTGGGAGGGTACACAGATACGCAGTATTTT. Translated, it gives CASSLVGGYTDTQYF.

J is TRBJ1-3 and V is TRBV14; D gene uncertain. Trimming took off 3 bases at V and 3 bases at J, with 9 bases between the two ends. CDR3 length equals 14 residues. Germline V lookup: CDR1 SGHDN, CDR2 FVKESK. The CDR3 nucleotides read TGTGCCAGCAGCCAGCCTTCGGGTGGAAACACCATATATTTT. Residues: CASSQPSGGNTIYF.

CDR3 DNA: TGTGCCAGCAGTTATCCGGGACAGGGGAGGCAAGAGACCCAGTACTTC. Protein product: CASSYPGQGRQETQYF. The chain has TRBV2 and TRBJ2-5; 10 bases map to TRBD1. The CDR3 has 16 residues. The germline gives CDR1 SNHLY, CDR2 FYNNEI. With V trimmed by 5 bases and J by 2 bases, 8 bases remained unmatched.

The gene calls are TRBV7-9 and TRBJ1-2, with TRBD1 identical over 7 bases. Per the germline V gene, CDR1 is SEHNR and CDR2 is FQNEAQ (reference sequence). The CDR3 loop spans 17 amino acids. J gave up 7 bases and V 4 bases, and 18 bases lay outside the gene matches. In nucleotides, the CDR3 is TGTGCCAGCAGCTCGAGGACAGGCTCCCACCTTATGGCTGGCTACACCTTC. This sequence encodes CASSSRTGSHLMAGYTF.

This clone was counted a single time. The chain links TRBV4-1 to TRBJ2-1; TRBD1 is a possible D gene (6 bases). Germline-derived CDR1 and CDR2 are MGHRA and YSYEKL. CDR3 size: 14 residues. Trimming stripped 0 bases from V and 9 bases from J, with 12 bases between. CDR3 DNA: TGCGCCAGCAGCCAAGAAGGGCAGGGGAGTGAGCAGTTCTTC. This encodes CASSQEGQGSEQFF.

The chain carries TRBV6-6 and TRBJ2-5; D gene unclear. Germline V gene lookup returns CDR1 MNHNY and CDR2 SVGAGI (reference sequence). CDR3 length: 15 residues. The ends were cut back, 2 bases at V and 0 bases at J, with 10 bases in the middle. In DNA form, the CDR3 reads TGTGCCAGCAGTTACGAGGAGACGTACCAAGAGACCCAGTACTTC. It yields the protein CASSYEETYQETQYF.

Turning to this clone: This CDR3 is also generated by other DNA sequences in the sample. This chain uses TRBV7-9 with TRBJ1-5, with D possibly TRBD1 on 6 matching bases. CDR3 length equals 17 residues. Germline assignment: CDR1 SEHNR and CDR2 FQNEAQ (reference sequence). The V and J ends lost 1 base and 4 bases respectively, with 17 bases between them. The CDR3 region has the DNA TGTGCCAGCAGCTTAGAAAGGGGGGGGGCTCGGAATCAGCCCCAGCATTTT. Its translation: CASSLERGGARNQPQHF.

The chain links TRBV7-9 to TRBJ2-5, with 9 bases that match TRBD1. The CDR3 extends over 14 amino acids. The V gene's germline CDR1 is SEHNR and CDR2 FQNEAQ (reference sequence). The junction had 2 bases not matched to a gene; V was cut back by 5 bases and J by 1 base. The CDR3 region has the DNA TGTGCCAGCAGCAAGGGACAGGGCCAAGAGACCCAGTACTTC. Translated, it gives CASSKGQGQETQYF. The full variable domain, in which reference TRBV7-9 and TRBJ2-5 provide the parts outside the CDR3, is DTGVSQNPRHKITKRGQNVTFRCDPISEHNRLYWYRQTLGQGPEFLTYFQNEAQLEKSRLLSDRFSAERPKGSFSTLEIQRTEQGDSAMYLCASSKGQGQETQYFGPGTRLLVL.

On this clone itself: The sample contains more than one DNA sequence encoding this CDR3. The CDR3 DNA reads as TGTGCCAGCAGCTTAGGCGGGGGCTCCTACAATGAGCAGTTCTTC. Protein: CASSLGGGSYNEQFF. The chain recombines TRBV11-1 with TRBJ2-1, with 7 bases matching TRBD2. Trimming cost V 1 base and J 0 bases; bases outside gene matches: 0. Germline lookup yields CDR1 SGHAT and CDR2 FQDESV (reference sequence). CDR3 size: 15 residues.

This chain connects TRBV7-9 to TRBJ2-1; weak D call: TRBD1 (5 bases). V was shortened by 1 base and J by 6 bases, with 7 bases between the two germline ends. The CDR3 covers 13 residues. Per the germline V gene, CDR1 is SEHNR and CDR2 is FQNEAQ (reference sequence). CDR3 sequence: CASSLGRVNEQFF. The CDR3 DNA follows: TGTGCCAGCAGCTTAGGCAGGGTCAATGAGCAGTTCTTC.

The V and J genes are TRBV3-1 (or the pseudogene TRBV3-2) and TRBJ2-1; perhaps TRBD2 as D (6 bases). CDR1 and CDR2 (germline): LGHDT, YNNKEL (reference sequence). The CDR3 runs 14 residues. The V end was cut by 6 bases, the J end by 3 bases, with 12 bases between. CDR3 nucleotide sequence: TGTGCCAGCAGGTCTCACGGGAGCTACAATGAGCAGTTCTTC. Translation gives CASRSHGSYNEQFF.

The V gene is TRBV4-2, the J gene TRBJ2-3, with 9 bases lining up with TRBD1. The CDR3 extends over 13 amino acids. Germline values: CDR1 LGHNA, CDR2 YNFKEQ. J gave up 7 bases and V 3 bases, and 2 bases lay outside the gene matches. The CDR3 loop reads CASSQGTGHTQYF. CDR3 DNA sequence: TGTGCCAGCAGCCAGGGGACAGGGCATACGCAGTATTTT.

The rearrangement joins TRBV11-2 to TRBJ2-1, with D perhaps TRBD1 (6 bases). The CDR3 length is 16 residues. V lost 3 bases and J lost 4, with 16 bases in between. The germline CDR1 and CDR2 sequences are SGHAT and FQNNGV. CDR3 amino acids: CASSLNGQPVYNEQFF. In nucleotides, the CDR3 is TGTGCCAGCAGCTTGAACGGACAGCCGGTTTACAATGAGCAGTTCTTC.

This chain connects TRBV5-6 to TRBJ1-1, with TRBD1 as a possible D gene (5 bases). The CDR3 has 12 amino acids. Trimming removed 1 base at V and 9 bases at J, with 10 bases between. From germline, CDR1 is SGHDT and CDR2 YYEEEE. The CDR3 protein is CASSLSRGKAFF. The CDR3 coding sequence is TGTGCCAGCAGCTTGAGCCGGGGGAAAGCTTTCTTT.

The chain combines TRBV18 with TRBJ1-4; 7 bases are shared with TRBD1. Germline trimming cut 3 bases from V and 0 bases from J; bases unmatched to any gene: 16. Germline CDR1 and CDR2: KGHSH and LQKENI. The CDR3 contains 20 residues. CDR3 bases: TGTGCCAGCTCACCCGGTTCGGAGGACAGGTGGGCATCAACTAATGAAAAACTGTTTTTT. Translated, it gives CASSPGSEDRWASTNEKLFF.